These 17 T cell receptor beta chains came from one sample sequenced in a study of blood T cell repertoires in COVID-19. Data came from immunoSEQ multiplex PCR; TCRdb stores just in-frame clones and leaves some out. This sample has approximately 3,000 clones, with more than 80% found just once. Source material: peripheral blood. The receptors here all came from a human donor with active COVID-19. The donor label of this sample is uncertain.

This clone has a single count. The chain carries TRBV4-1 and TRBJ2-1, with 15 bases fitting TRBD2. V dropped 2 bases and J dropped 7; count of bases not matched to a gene: 9. Germline CDR1 and CDR2: MGHRA and YSYEKL. The CDR3 runs to 18 residues. DNA of the CDR3: TGCGCCAGCAGCCAAAAGGGACTAGCGGGAGGATACGGGAATGAGCAGTTCTTC. Translated: CASSQKGLAGGYGNEQFF.

The chain joins TRBV7-3 to TRBJ2-3; the D gene is possibly TRBD1 (6 bases). V was cut by 0 bases and J by 5 bases, with 15 bases left in between. Germline V gives CDR1 SGHTA, CDR2 FQGTGA. The CDR3 extends over 16 amino acids. CDR3 sequence (DNA): TGTGCCAGCAGCTTAACGGGGGCGGAGATGGGAGATACGCAGTATTTT. Translating it yields CASSLTGAEMGDTQYF.

The chain joins TRBV6-1 to TRBJ1-6; TRBD1 is a possible D gene (5 bases). The CDR3 runs to 13 residues. Trimming pared 3 bases from V and 5 bases from J, leaving 5 bases between. The germline V gene encodes CDR1 MNHNS and CDR2 SASEGT. The CDR3 here is CASSDRDNSPLHF. In DNA form, the CDR3 reads TGTGCCAGCAGTGACAGGGATAATTCACCCCTCCACTTT.

V is TRBV28 and J is TRBJ1-5; TRBD1 aligns across 7 bases. Germline V gene sequence: CDR1 MDHEN, CDR2 SYDVKM. V gave up 6 bases and J gave up 6 bases; unmatched junction bases: 26. The CDR3 runs to 20 residues. CDR3 loop: CASSVGPIRDSEILSQPQHF. The CDR3 DNA follows: TGTGCCAGCAGCGTGGGGCCCATACGGGACAGTGAAATTTTAAGTCAGCCCCAGCATTTT. The full variable domain, with the rest looked up from reference TRBV28 and TRBJ1-5, is DVKVTQSSRYLVKRTGEKVFLECVQDMDHENMFWYRQDPGLGLRLIYFSYDVKMKEKGDIPEGYSVSREKKERFSLILESASTNQTSMYLCASSVGPIRDSEILSQPQHFGDGTRLSIL.

The chain links TRBV4-3 to TRBJ2-1; 9 nucleotides match TRBD2. Germline V gives CDR1 LGHNA, CDR2 YSLEER. This CDR3 is built from 17 residues. Trimming took 0 bases from V and 6 from J; bases not matched to a gene: 9. CDR3 amino acids: CASSQDGGTSSPNEQFF. In DNA form, the CDR3 reads TGCGCCAGCAGCCAAGATGGGGGGACTAGCTCCCCCAATGAGCAGTTCTTC.

This clone was observed a handful of times. The CDR3 protein is CASSLELGLAGVEQETQYF. In DNA form, the CDR3 reads TGTGCCAGCAGCTTAGAGTTGGGGCTAGCGGGAGTTGAACAAGAGACCCAGTACTTC. The J gene is TRBJ2-5, the V gene TRBV7-8; 10 bases fit TRBD2. J was trimmed by 2 bases and V by 1 base; bases with no gene match: 13. The CDR3 sequence is 19 residues long. CDR1 is SGHVS, CDR2 FQNEAQ, per germline.

The sample holds one count of this clone. The CDR3 DNA is TGTGCCAGCAGTGGGACAGGGGGTTACGAGCAGTACGTC. It encodes CASSGTGGYEQYV. The V call is TRBV25-1, the J call TRBJ2-7, with 10 bases that match TRBD1. The length of the CDR3 is 13 residues. V was pared by 4 bases and J by 4 bases, with 1 base of the junction left unmatched. Germline CDR1 reads MGHDK; CDR2 reads SYGVNS.

The V gene is TRBV5-1, the J gene TRBJ2-3; a possible D gene is TRBD2 (6 bases). This CDR3 is 14 amino acids long. Germline values: CDR1 SGHRS, CDR2 YFSETQ. V was cut by 0 bases and J by 6 bases, with 11 bases left in between. CDR3 region: CASSLGGRLDTQYF. The CDR3 DNA follows: TGCGCCAGCAGCTTGGGAGGGAGGCTCGATACGCAGTATTTT.

The J gene is TRBJ2-2, the V gene TRBV6-5; no firm D call. The CDR3 is made up of 12 amino acids. Germline V gene sequence: CDR1 MNHEY, CDR2 SVGAGI. Trimming cost V 5 bases and J 4 bases, with 5 bases left between them. The CDR3 loop is CASSSFTGELFF. CDR3 DNA sequence: TGTGCCAGCAGTAGCTTCACCGGGGAGCTGTTTTTT.

The chain has TRBV18 and TRBJ1-1; D unclear. Germline V gene lookup returns CDR1 KGHSH and CDR2 LQKENI. This CDR3 region has 14 residues. Trimming took off 3 bases at V and 1 base at J, with 9 bases between the two ends. The CDR3 protein is CASSPYGGNTEAFF. CDR3 in DNA: TGTGCCAGCTCACCGTACGGTGGGAACACTGAAGCTTTCTTT.

The CDR3 sequence: CASSPSQGPPREQYF. The CDR3, as DNA: TGTGCCAGCTCACCAAGTCAGGGTCCCCCTAGGGAGCAGTACTTC. The rearrangement joins TRBV18 to TRBJ2-7, with D tentatively TRBD1 (5 bases). Per germline, CDR1 KGHSH and CDR2 LQKENI. The V end lost 2 bases, the J end lost 7 bases, and 18 bases lay between the germline ends. The CDR3 loop spans 15 amino acids.

This clone has more than one count but fewer than ten. The chain combines TRBV2 with TRBJ2-1; possible D gene TRBD1, 5 bases. Germline V lookup: CDR1 SNHLY, CDR2 FYNNEI. The CDR3 runs to 11 residues. The V end was cut by 6 bases, the J end by 10 bases, with 10 bases between. In DNA form, the CDR3 reads TGTGCCAGCAGAATCGACAGAGAGCAGTTCTTC. This sequence encodes CASRIDREQFF. The variable domain in full, completed from reference TRBV2 and TRBJ2-1, reads EPEVTQTPSHQVTQMGQEVILRCVPISNHLYFYWYRQILGQKVEFLVSFYNNEISEKSEIFDDQFSVERPDGSNFTLKIRSTKLEDSAMYFCASRIDREQFFGPGTRLTVL.

This clone was seen once. As DNA, the CDR3 is TGTGCCAGCAGCGTAATGACAGCGAATTCACCCCTCCACTTT. This codes for CASSVMTANSPLHF. V is TRBV9 and J is TRBJ1-6; tentative D call: TRBD1 (5 bases). V was trimmed by 1 base and J by 7 bases, leaving 9 bases between them. This CDR3 region has 14 residues. Germline V gene data show CDR1 as SGDLS and CDR2 as YYNGEE.

The chain combines TRBV2 with TRBJ2-7, with TRBD2 matching over 8 bases. Germline CDR1 is SNHLY and CDR2 is FYNNEI. Trimming at V came to 6 bases and at J to 4 bases, leaving 8 bases not matched to a gene. The CDR3 runs 14 residues. CDR3 sequence reads: CASRGIAGRYEQYV. Here the CDR3 DNA reads TGTGCCAGCAGGGGCATAGCGGGGCGATACGAGCAGTACGTC.

The chain combines TRBV25-1 with TRBJ2-1; the D gene is possibly TRBD1 (8 bases). In germline, CDR1 is MGHDK, CDR2 SYGVNS. This CDR3 has 14 residues. V lost 7 bases and J lost 4, with 14 bases in between. As DNA, the CDR3 is TGTGCCAGCATCAGGGGGCGGGAGTACAATGAGCAGTTCTTC. It codes for CASIRGREYNEQFF.

The chain joins TRBV4-1 to TRBJ2-3, with D possibly being TRBD1 (6 bases). Trimming shortened V by 4 bases and J by 2 bases, and 10 bases separated the two germline ends. There are 14 residues in the CDR3. Germline-derived CDR1 and CDR2 are MGHRA and YSYEKL. CDR3 nucleotide sequence: TGCGCCAGCAGCCTCGGACAGCTCACAGATACGCAGTATTTT. The encoded protein is CASSLGQLTDTQYF.

This clone was picked up one time. The J gene is TRBJ2-7, the V gene TRBV10-3, with TRBD1 matching over 9 bases. Looked up from germline, CDR1 is ENHRY and CDR2 is SYGVKD. The CDR3 is 14 residues long. Trimming took 7 bases from V and 0 from J; bases not matched to a gene: 4. The CDR3 reads CAIMDRGLSYEQYF. In DNA, the CDR3 is TGTGCCATCATGGACAGGGGTCTCTCCTACGAGCAGTACTTC.